This T cell receptor beta chain was recovered during a study of cytomegalovirus exposure and HLA in healthy donors. Findings and limits, study-wide: A classifier reportedly called cytomegalovirus status with high sensitivity and specificity. In a later analysis, the majority of CMV-associated beta chains seemingly showed HLA restriction.

The PCR employed 60 Vbeta primers together with 13 Jbeta primers. This table comes from immunoSEQ multiplex PCR, and its TCRdb copy is limited to in-frame clones, with some not included. This sample yields fewer than 250,000 clones, of which 82% are seen a single time; around 6% belongs to the top ten. For this clone: The antigen remains unidentified.

V lost 1 base, J lost 4 bases, and 13 bases lay in between. CDR3 length: 15 amino acids. CDR1 SGHNT and CDR2 YENEEA come from the germline V gene. The chain carries TRBV11-3 and TRBJ2-5, with D perhaps TRBD1 (6 bases). The material sequenced was PBMCs. This receptor was taken from a man between 40 and 49 years old in good health and CMV-seropositive. The DNA of the CDR3 is TGTGCCAGCAGCTTAGTCAGGGGTGGAGGAGAGACCCAGTACTTC. Amino acids: CASSLVRGGGETQYF. The complete variable domain, with remaining parts taken from reference TRBV11-3 and TRBJ2-5, reads EAGVVQSPRYKIIEKKQPVAFWCNPISGHNTLYWYLQNLGQGPELLIRYENEEAVDDSQLPKDRFSAERLKGVDSTLKIQPAELGDSAVYLCASSLVRGGGETQYFGPGTRLLVL.